The rows below give T cell receptor beta chains drawn from one sample of a study of healthy donors' naive CD4 and CD8 T cells. TCRdb called the reads again in MiXCR, with one record for every CDR3 protein. The sample has approximately 180,000 distinct CDR3 sequences; about 70% are singletons. The sample was naive CD4+ and CD8+ T cells sorted from blood, pooled from several donors. These TCRs come from a pool of human donors in good health; the sample pools cells from several healthy donors. CDR3s include the opening cysteine and the closing phenylalanine or tryptophan. D genes are given only for firm matches. Expanded clones are given a class, and other clones once, few, many or no size at all.

abundance,v_gene,d_gene,j_gene,CDR3nt,CDR3aa
-,TRBV24-1,TRBD1,TRBJ2-1,TGTGCCACCAGTGATCCCGGGACAGGGATCAATGAGCAGTTCTTC,CATSDPGTGINEQFF
-,TRBV5-1,TRBD1,TRBJ2-2,TGCGCCAGCAGCTACAGGGGGCGAAACACCGGGGAGCTGTTTTTT,CASSYRGRNTGELFF
-,TRBV18,TRBD2,TRBJ2-1,TGTGCCAGCTCACCACAGGGGTCCCCGACTAGCGGGATTTACAATGAGCAGTTCTTC,CASSPQGSPTSGIYNEQFF
-,TRBV29-1,-,TRBJ2-1,TGCAGCGTTGAAGGTGCTGCGAGGAACAATGAGCAGTTCTTC,CSVEGAARNNEQFF
few,TRBV6-5,-,TRBJ1-2,TGTGCCAGCAGGGCGTCACAGGGAACAGGCGGTGGCTACACCTTC,CASRASQGTGGGYTF
-,TRBV11-1,-,TRBJ1-6,TGTGCCAGCAGCCCGCGTCAGGGGTATAATTCACCCCTCCACTTT,CASSPRQGYNSPLHF
-,TRBV5-4,-,TRBJ2-1,TGTGCCAGCAGCCTAAGTAGGAACGGAAATGAGCAGTTCTTC,CASSLSRNGNEQFF
-,TRBV29-1,-,TRBJ1-1,TGCAGCGTTGCTGGAGGAATGAACACTGAAGCTTTCTTT,CSVAGGMNTEAFF
-,TRBV29-1,-,TRBJ1-1,TGCAGCGTTGAATGGCCCAGAGACACTGAAGCTTTCTTT,CSVEWPRDTEAFF
-,TRBV29-1,-,TRBJ1-1,TGCATCGCTGCCCTGAACACTGAAGCTTTCTTT,CIAALNTEAFF
-,TRBV29-1,TRBD1,TRBJ2-3,TGCAGCGCGGGACAGGGAACAGATACGCAGTATTTT,CSAGQGTDTQYF
-,TRBV19,-,TRBJ2-1,TGTGCCAGTCGTGTGGGGGCGAGCTCCTACAATGAGCAGTTCTTC,CASRVGASSYNEQFF
-,TRBV12-3/TRBV12-4,-,TRBJ2-5,TGTGCCAGCAGTTTGAACAGGGTATCGGAGACCCAGTACTTC,CASSLNRVSETQYF
-,TRBV20-1,TRBD2,TRBJ2-1,TGCAGTGCTGGGGGACTAGCGGGAGGACCTAGCTCCTACAATGAGCAGTTCTTC,CSAGGLAGGPSSYNEQFF
-,TRBV6-1,-,TRBJ1-1,TGTGCCAGCAGTGAAGCTCTTTGGATGAACACTGAAGCTTTCTTT,CASSEALWMNTEAFF
-,TRBV6-2/TRBV6-3,-,TRBJ2-5,TGTGCCAGCAGTAGGCCAGGCGCGGACCAGTACTTC,CASSRPGADQYF
-,TRBV19,-,TRBJ1-2,TGTGCCAGTACCCAGGCAGGCAACTATGGCTACACCTTC,CASTQAGNYGYTF
-,TRBV2,TRBD1,TRBJ2-5,TGTGCCAGCAACCCGACAGGGGGATTCTCAGAGACCCAGTACTTC,CASNPTGGFSETQYF
few,TRBV5-5,TRBD1,TRBJ2-3,TGTGCCAGCAGCCTAGGACAGGGGGGCGATACGCAGTATTTT,CASSLGQGGDTQYF
-,TRBV5-1,-,TRBJ2-7,TGTGCCAGCAGCTTGGAGCAGGGGTTCCTGGGCGAGCAGTACTTC,CASSLEQGFLGEQYF
-,TRBV19,-,TRBJ2-3,TGTGCCAGTAGTATAGATGGGGGACAACGCACAGATACGCAGTATTTT,CASSIDGGQRTDTQYF
-,TRBV25-1,-,TRBJ2-1,TGTGCCAGCAGTGAATTAGGACCGAATGAGCAGTTCTTC,CASSELGPNEQFF
-,TRBV19,-,TRBJ1-1,TGTGCCAGTGCGGACAGCCTGAACACTGAAGCTTTCTTT,CASADSLNTEAFF
few,TRBV29-1,-,TRBJ1-1,TGCAGCGTAGTCACAGGGTCCTCGAACACTGAAGCTTTCTTT,CSVVTGSSNTEAFF
-,TRBV7-8,-,TRBJ1-1,TGTGCCAGCACCCCGGGGAGGGCGGGCACTGAAGCTTTCTTT,CASTPGRAGTEAFF
-,TRBV5-6,-,TRBJ1-6,TGTGCCAGCAGCTTGGTGAGCAGTAAGAATTCACCCCTCCACTTT,CASSLVSSKNSPLHF
-,TRBV20-1,TRBD2,TRBJ2-1,TGCAGTGCAAGGACTAGCGGGAGGACCTACAATGAGCAGTTCTTC,CSARTSGRTYNEQFF
-,TRBV15,TRBD2,TRBJ2-5,TGTGCCACCAGTCGGTCTAGCGGGAGCCTTGAGACCCAGTACTTC,CATSRSSGSLETQYF
-,TRBV19,-,TRBJ1-1,TGTGCCAGTAGTATCGGAAGGTACCTTACGGGGGCTGAAGCTTTCTTT,CASSIGRYLTGAEAFF
-,TRBV12-3/TRBV12-4,-,TRBJ2-1,TGTGCCAGCAGTTTGAGATACAATGAGCAGTTCTTC,CASSLRYNEQFF
-,TRBV29-1,TRBD2,TRBJ2-1,TGCAGCGCCCCGTCTAGCGGGGGTTACAATGAGCAGTTCTTC,CSAPSSGGYNEQFF
-,TRBV29-1,-,TRBJ2-5,TGCAGCGTTGAGGCGGCAGGCGTAAAGACCCAGTACTTC,CSVEAAGVKTQYF
-,TRBV29-1,-,TRBJ2-1,TGCAGCGTTTGGGCAGGGAAAACCTCTGAGCAGTTCTTC,CSVWAGKTSEQFF
-,TRBV5-5,-,TRBJ2-1,TGTGCCAGCAGCTTGGCCCCCAGGGTGTCCGACAATGAGCAGTTCTTC,CASSLAPRVSDNEQFF
-,TRBV7-9,-,TRBJ2-3,TGTGCCAGCAGCTTAGGGGACTTCACAGATACGCAGTATTTT,CASSLGDFTDTQYF
-,TRBV5-6,TRBD2,TRBJ2-3,TGTGCCAGCAGCTTGGTGCTAGCGGGAGACCTAGATACGCAGTATTTT,CASSLVLAGDLDTQYF
-,TRBV6-1,-,TRBJ1-6,TGTGCCAGCAGTGTAGAGGCGCGCTCACCCCTCCACTTT,CASSVEARSPLHF
-,TRBV29-1,-,TRBJ1-2,TGCAGCGTTGAAGATCAGGCAGCGAACTATGGCTACACCTTC,CSVEDQAANYGYTF
-,TRBV12-5,-,TRBJ1-1,TGTGCTAGTGAAAAGGCAGGGGTTGGGTACACTGAAGCTTTCTTT,CASEKAGVGYTEAFF
-,TRBV5-1,-,TRBJ1-1,TGCGCCAGCAGCTTGGAGCACAGGGTGGGGACTGAAGCTTTCTTT,CASSLEHRVGTEAFF
-,TRBV29-1,TRBD1,TRBJ2-3,TGCAGCGTTGAAGATCCCCGATACAGGGGAACAGATACGCAGTATTTT,CSVEDPRYRGTDTQYF
-,TRBV19,TRBD1,TRBJ2-7,TGTGCCAGTAGTAACCGGGACAGGGACTACGAGCAGTACTTC,CASSNRDRDYEQYF
-,TRBV12-5,-,TRBJ2-5,TGTGCTAGTGCCTATGGATTGGGGACCCAGTACTTC,CASAYGLGTQYF
once,TRBV5-5,-,TRBJ2-7,TGTGCCAGCAGCTTGACAGGGAGGGAGCAGTACTTC,CASSLTGREQYF
-,TRBV2,TRBD1,TRBJ1-2,TGTGCCAGCAGTGAAGGGGACAGGGTACAAGGCTACACCTTC,CASSEGDRVQGYTF
-,TRBV6-6,-,TRBJ1-2,TGTGCCTCAAAAAAGGGCTCAAACTATGGCTACACCTTC,CASKKGSNYGYTF
-,TRBV6-1,TRBD1,TRBJ2-1,TGTGCCAGCAGTTCTCTCCGGGACAGGGCTGTTTACAATGAGCAGTTCTTC,CASSSLRDRAVYNEQFF
few,TRBV29-1,-,TRBJ1-1,TGCAGCGTTGAGGCTGACACTGAAGCTTTCTTT,CSVEADTEAFF
-,TRBV19,TRBD1,TRBJ2-1,TGTGCCAGTAGTTCGTCAGGGGGTTCCTACAATGAGCAGTTCTTC,CASSSSGGSYNEQFF
-,TRBV29-1,TRBD2,TRBJ2-4,TGCAGCGTTGAAGGGCCTAGCGGGAGCGGAAACATTCAGTACTTC,CSVEGPSGSGNIQYF
-,TRBV20-1,TRBD2,TRBJ2-1,TGCAGTGCTAGAGACCCTAGCGGCTTATACAATGAGCAGTTCTTC,CSARDPSGLYNEQFF
few,TRBV6-2/TRBV6-3,TRBD1,TRBJ2-6,TGTGCCAGCAGTTATGACCCCTGGGGGACAGGGCCTGGGGCCAACGTCCTGACTTTC,CASSYDPWGTGPGANVLTF
-,TRBV14,TRBD1,TRBJ1-6,TGTGCCAGCAGCCGACGGGGACAGGTGGATTGGGCACCCCTCCACTTT,CASSRRGQVDWAPLHF
-,TRBV18,TRBD1,TRBJ2-5,TGTGCCAGCTCACCCCGGACGACAGGGGTTCAAGAGACCCAGTACTTC,CASSPRTTGVQETQYF
-,TRBV6-5,TRBD1,TRBJ2-7,TGTGCCAGCAGTCCCACGCTGGGACAGTCCTCCTACGAGCAGTACTTC,CASSPTLGQSSYEQYF
-,TRBV4-1,TRBD2,TRBJ2-7,TGCGCCAGCAGCCAAGCCCCGACTAGCGGGAGGGATTACGAGCAGTACTTC,CASSQAPTSGRDYEQYF
-,TRBV14,-,TRBJ2-7,TGTGCCAGCAGCCGGGCAGGGCTGTCCTACGAGCAGTACTTC,CASSRAGLSYEQYF
-,TRBV5-6,TRBD2,TRBJ2-1,TGTGCCAGCAGCTTGGTACGGACTAGCGGTGACTACAATGAGCAGTTCTTC,CASSLVRTSGDYNEQFF
-,TRBV19,TRBD1,TRBJ1-6,TGTGCCAGCCGGGACAGGGCAGATTCTAATTCACCCCTCCACTTT,CASRDRADSNSPLHF
-,TRBV24-1,TRBD2,TRBJ2-1,TGTGCCACCAGTGATCCGACGGGACTAGCGGCACCCAATGAGCAGTTCTTC,CATSDPTGLAAPNEQFF